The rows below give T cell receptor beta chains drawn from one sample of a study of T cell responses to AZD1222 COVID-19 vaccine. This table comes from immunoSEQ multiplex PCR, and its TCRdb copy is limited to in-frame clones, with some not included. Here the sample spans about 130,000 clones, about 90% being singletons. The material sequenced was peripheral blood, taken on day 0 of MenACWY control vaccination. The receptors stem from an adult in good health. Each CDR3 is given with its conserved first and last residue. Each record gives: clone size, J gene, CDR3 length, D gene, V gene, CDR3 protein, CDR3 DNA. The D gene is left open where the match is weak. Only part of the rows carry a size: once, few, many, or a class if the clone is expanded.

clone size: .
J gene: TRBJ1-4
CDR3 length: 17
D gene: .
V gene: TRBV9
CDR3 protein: CATGLGESLRGNEKLFF
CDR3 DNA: TGTGCCACGGGGTTGGGGGAGTCGCTAAGAGGTAATGAAAAACTGTTTTTT

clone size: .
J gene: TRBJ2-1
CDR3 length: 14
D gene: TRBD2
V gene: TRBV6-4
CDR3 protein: CASSAAGGLNEQFF
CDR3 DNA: TGTGCCAGCAGTGCAGCGGGAGGGCTGAATGAGCAGTTCTTC

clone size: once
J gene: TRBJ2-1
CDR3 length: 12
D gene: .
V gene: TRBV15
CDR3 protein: CATSTTGGEQFF
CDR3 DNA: TGTGCCACCAGCACCACTGGGGGTGAGCAGTTCTTC

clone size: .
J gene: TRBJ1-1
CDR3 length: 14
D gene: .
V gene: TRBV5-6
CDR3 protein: CASSSGHPNTEAFF
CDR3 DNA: TGTGCCAGCAGCTCGGGACACCCGAACACTGAAGCTTTCTTT

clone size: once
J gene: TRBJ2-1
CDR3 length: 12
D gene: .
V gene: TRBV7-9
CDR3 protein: CASSSTGNEQFF
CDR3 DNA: TGTGCCAGCAGCTCCACCGGGAATGAGCAGTTCTTC

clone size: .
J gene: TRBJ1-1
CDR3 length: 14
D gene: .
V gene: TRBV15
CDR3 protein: CATSRDRESTEAFF
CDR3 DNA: TGTGCCACCAGCAGAGACAGGGAGTCCACTGAAGCTTTCTTT

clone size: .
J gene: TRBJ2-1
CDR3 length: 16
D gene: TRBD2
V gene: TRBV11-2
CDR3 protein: CASSLATGGSYNEQFF
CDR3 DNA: TGTGCCAGCAGCTTAGCCACCGGCGGGAGCTACAATGAGCAGTTCTTC

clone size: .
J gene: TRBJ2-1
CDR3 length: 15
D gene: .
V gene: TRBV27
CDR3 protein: CASSLGVANYNEQFF
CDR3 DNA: TGTGCCAGCAGCCTAGGGGTGGCTAACTACAATGAGCAGTTCTTC

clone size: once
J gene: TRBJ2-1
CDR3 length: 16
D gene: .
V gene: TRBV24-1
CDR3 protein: CATSDDWGEVYNEQFF
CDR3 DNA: TGTGCCACCAGTGATGACTGGGGGGAAGTTTACAATGAGCAGTTCTTC

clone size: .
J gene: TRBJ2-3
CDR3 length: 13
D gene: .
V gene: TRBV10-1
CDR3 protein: CASSPTRTDTQYF
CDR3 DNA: TGCGCCAGCAGCCCGACTCGCACAGATACGCAGTATTTT

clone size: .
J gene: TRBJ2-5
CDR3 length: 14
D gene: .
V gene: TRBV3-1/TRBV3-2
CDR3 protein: CASTPSRGQETQYF
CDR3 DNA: TGTGCCAGCACCCCATCCAGGGGCCAAGAGACCCAGTACTTC

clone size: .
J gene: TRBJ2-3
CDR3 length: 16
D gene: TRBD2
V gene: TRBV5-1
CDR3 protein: CASSSALAGGPDTQYF
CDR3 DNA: TGCGCCAGCAGCTCAGCACTAGCGGGGGGGCCAGATACGCAGTATTTT

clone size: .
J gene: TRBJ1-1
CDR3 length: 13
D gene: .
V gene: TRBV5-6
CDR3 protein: CASSPGTGTEAFF
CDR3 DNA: TGTGCCAGCAGCCCAGGGACGGGGACTGAAGCTTTCTTT

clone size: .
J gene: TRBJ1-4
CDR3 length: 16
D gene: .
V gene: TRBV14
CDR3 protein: CASSQPGAHWGEKLFF
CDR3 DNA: TGTGCCAGCAGCCAACCCGGGGCCCACTGGGGTGAAAAACTGTTTTTT

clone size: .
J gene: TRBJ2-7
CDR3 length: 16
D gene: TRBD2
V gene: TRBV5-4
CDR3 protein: CASSRPGSGLAGRQYF
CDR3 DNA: TGTGCCAGCAGCCGCCCGGGTTCGGGACTAGCGGGACGTCAGTACTTC

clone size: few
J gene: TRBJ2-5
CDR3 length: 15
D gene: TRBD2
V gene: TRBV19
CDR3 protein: CASSRRTSGQETQYF
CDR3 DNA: TGTGCCAGTAGTCGCCGGACTAGCGGCCAAGAGACCCAGTACTTC

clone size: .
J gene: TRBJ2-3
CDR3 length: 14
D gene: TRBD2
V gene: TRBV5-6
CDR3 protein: CASSFAGGTDTQYF
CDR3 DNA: TGTGCCAGCAGCTTCGCGGGAGGGACAGATACGCAGTATTTT

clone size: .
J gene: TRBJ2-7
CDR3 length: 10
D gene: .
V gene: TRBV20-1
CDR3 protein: CSAFTYEQYF
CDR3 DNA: TGCAGTGCTTTCACCTACGAGCAGTACTTC

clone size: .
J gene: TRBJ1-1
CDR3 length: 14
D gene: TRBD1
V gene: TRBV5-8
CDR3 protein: CASSYRGPSTEAFF
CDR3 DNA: TGTGCCAGCAGCTACAGGGGGCCGAGCACTGAAGCTTTCTTT

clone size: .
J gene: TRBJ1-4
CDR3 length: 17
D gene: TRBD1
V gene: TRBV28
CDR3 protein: CASSLSPGQGLGEKLFF
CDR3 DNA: TGTGCCAGCAGTTTATCCCCGGGACAGGGGTTGGGTGAAAAACTGTTTTTT

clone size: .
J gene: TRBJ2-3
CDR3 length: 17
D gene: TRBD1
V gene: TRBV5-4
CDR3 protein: CASSRDRGYLYTDTQYF
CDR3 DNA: TGTGCCAGCAGCCGGGACAGGGGATACCTTTACACAGATACGCAGTATTTT

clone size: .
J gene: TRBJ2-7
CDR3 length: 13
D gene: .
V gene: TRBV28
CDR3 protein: CASSLKITYEQYF
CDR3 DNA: TGTGCCAGCAGTTTAAAGATCACCTACGAGCAGTACTTC

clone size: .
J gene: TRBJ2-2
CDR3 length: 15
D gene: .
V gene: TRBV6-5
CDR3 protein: CASSYGGNRAGELFF
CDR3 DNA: TGTGCCAGCAGTTACGGGGGGAATCGGGCCGGGGAGCTGTTTTTT

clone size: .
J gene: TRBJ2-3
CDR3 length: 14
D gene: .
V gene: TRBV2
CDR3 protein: CAIRVEGASDTQYF
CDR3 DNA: TGTGCCATCAGAGTGGAGGGGGCATCAGATACGCAGTATTTT

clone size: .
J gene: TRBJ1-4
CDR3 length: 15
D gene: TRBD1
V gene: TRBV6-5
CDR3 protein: CASSYGGTGDEKLFF
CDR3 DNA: TGTGCCAGCAGTTACGGCGGGACAGGGGATGAAAAACTGTTTTTT

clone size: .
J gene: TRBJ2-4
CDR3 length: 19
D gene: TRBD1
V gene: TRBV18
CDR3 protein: CASSPLRQGAHIAKNIQYF
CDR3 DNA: TGTGCCAGCTCACCACTGAGACAGGGGGCGCATATAGCCAAAAACATTCAGTACTTC

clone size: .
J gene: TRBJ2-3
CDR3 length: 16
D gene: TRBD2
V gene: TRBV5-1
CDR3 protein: CASSYTAGGTTDTQYF
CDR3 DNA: TGCGCCAGCAGCTATACAGCGGGAGGAACCACAGATACGCAGTATTTT

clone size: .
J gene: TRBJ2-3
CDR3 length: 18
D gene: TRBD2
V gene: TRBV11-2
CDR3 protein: CASSQRGGLAGNTDTQYF
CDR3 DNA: TGTGCCAGCAGCCAAAGGGGAGGACTAGCGGGAAATACAGATACGCAGTATTTT

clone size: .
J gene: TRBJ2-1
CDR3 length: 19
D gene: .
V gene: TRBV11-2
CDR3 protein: CASSPGVGRRVSQYNEQFF
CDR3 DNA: TGTGCCAGCAGCCCAGGGGTGGGGCGAAGGGTTTCGCAGTACAATGAGCAGTTCTTC

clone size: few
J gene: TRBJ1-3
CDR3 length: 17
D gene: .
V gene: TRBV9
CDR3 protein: CASSVDLGARSGNTIYF
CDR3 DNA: TGTGCCAGCAGCGTAGATCTGGGGGCGAGGTCTGGAAACACCATATATTTT

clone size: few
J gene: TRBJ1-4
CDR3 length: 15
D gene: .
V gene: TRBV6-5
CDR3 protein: CASSPRVGANEKLFF
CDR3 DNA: TGTGCCAGCAGTCCCCGAGTAGGGGCTAATGAAAAACTGTTTTTT

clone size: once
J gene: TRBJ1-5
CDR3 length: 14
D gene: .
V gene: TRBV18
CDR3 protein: CASSPVLADQPQHF
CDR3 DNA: TGTGCCAGCTCACCAGTATTAGCAGATCAGCCCCAGCATTTT

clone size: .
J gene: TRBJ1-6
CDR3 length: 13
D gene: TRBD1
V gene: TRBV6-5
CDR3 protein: CASRYRGNSPLHF
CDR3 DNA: TGTGCCAGCAGGTACAGGGGGAATTCACCCCTCCACTTT

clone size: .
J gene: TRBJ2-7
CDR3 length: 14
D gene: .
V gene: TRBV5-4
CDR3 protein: CASSLGGLSYEQYF
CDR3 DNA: TGTGCCAGCAGCTTGGGGGGACTCTCCTACGAGCAGTACTTC

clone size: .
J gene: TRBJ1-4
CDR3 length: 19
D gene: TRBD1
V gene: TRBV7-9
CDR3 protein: CASSSIKQGAWTTNEKLFF
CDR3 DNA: TGTGCCAGCAGCTCAATCAAACAGGGGGCCTGGACAACTAATGAAAAACTGTTTTTT

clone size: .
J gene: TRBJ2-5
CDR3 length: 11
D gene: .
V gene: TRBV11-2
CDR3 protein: CASSLEVTQYF
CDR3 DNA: TGTGCCAGCAGCTTAGAGGTGACCCAGTACTTC

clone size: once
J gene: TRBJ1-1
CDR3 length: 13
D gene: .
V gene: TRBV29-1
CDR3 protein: CSVQEGGNTEAFF
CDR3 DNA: TGCAGCGTTCAGGAGGGAGGGAACACTGAAGCTTTCTTT

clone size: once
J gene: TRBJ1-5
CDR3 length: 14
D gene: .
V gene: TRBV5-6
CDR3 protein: CASSLWGSNQPQHF
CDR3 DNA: TGTGCCAGCAGCTTATGGGGTAGCAATCAGCCCCAGCATTTT

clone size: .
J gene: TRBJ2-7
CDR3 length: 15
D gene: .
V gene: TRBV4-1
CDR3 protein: CASSQGTGTLYEQYF
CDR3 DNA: TGCGCCAGCAGCCAAGGTACCGGGACTTTATACGAGCAGTACTTC

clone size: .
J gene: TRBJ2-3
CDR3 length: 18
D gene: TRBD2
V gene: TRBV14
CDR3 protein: CASSQDRGLAGRGDTQYF
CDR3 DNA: TGTGCCAGCAGCCAAGACCGAGGACTAGCGGGGAGGGGAGATACGCAGTATTTT

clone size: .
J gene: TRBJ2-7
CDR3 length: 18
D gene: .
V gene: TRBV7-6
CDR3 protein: CASSLGGIPRGHPYEQYF
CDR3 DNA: TGTGCCAGCAGCTTAGGAGGAATCCCGCGGGGACACCCATACGAGCAGTACTTC

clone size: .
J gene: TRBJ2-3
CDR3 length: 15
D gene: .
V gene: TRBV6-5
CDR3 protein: CASSLGTYLTDTQYF
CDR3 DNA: TGTGCCAGCAGTCTCGGGACCTACCTCACAGATACGCAGTATTTT

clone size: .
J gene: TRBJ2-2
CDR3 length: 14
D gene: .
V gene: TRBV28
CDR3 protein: CASSLYLSAGELFF
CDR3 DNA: TGTGCCAGCAGTTTATATCTATCTGCCGGGGAGCTGTTTTTT

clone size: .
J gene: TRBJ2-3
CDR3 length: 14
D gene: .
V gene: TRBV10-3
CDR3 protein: CAISAGTTTDTQYF
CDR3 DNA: TGTGCCATCAGTGCTGGAACCACCACAGATACGCAGTATTTT

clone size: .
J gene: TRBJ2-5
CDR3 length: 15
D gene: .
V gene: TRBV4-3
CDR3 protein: CASSQDSFGFQTQYF
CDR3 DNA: TGCGCCAGCAGCCAAGATTCGTTCGGGTTTCAGACCCAGTACTTC

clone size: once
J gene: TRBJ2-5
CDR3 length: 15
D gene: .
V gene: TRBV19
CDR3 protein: CASSIAPSAPETQYF
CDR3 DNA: TGTGCCAGTAGTATAGCCCCTAGTGCCCCAGAGACCCAGTACTTC

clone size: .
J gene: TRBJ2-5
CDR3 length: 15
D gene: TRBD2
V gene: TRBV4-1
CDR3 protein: CASSQDRGDSKTQYF
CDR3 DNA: TGCGCCAGCAGCCAAGACCGGGGGGATTCGAAGACCCAGTACTTC

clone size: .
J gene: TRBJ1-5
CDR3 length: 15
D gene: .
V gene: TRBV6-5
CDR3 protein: CASSPDRVLGQPQHF
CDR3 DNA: TGTGCCAGCAGCCCGGATAGGGTTTTGGGTCAGCCCCAGCATTTT

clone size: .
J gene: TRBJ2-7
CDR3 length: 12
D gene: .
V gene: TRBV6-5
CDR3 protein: CASSYGGGEQYF
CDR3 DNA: TGTGCCAGCAGTTATGGGGGTGGCGAGCAGTACTTC